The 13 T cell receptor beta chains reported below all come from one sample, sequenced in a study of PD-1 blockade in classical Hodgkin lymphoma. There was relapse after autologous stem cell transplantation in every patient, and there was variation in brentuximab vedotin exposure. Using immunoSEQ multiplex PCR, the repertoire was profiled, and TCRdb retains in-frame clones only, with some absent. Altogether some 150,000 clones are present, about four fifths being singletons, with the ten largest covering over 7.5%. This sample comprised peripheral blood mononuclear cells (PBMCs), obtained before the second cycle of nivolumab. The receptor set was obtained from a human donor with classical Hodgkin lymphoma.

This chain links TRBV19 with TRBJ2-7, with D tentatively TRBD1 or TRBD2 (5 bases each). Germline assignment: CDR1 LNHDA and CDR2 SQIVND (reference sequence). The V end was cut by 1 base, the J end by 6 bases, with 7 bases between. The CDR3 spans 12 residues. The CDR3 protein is CASSIGGAEQYF. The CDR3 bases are TGTGCCAGTAGTATAGGAGGGGCCGAGCAGTACTTC.

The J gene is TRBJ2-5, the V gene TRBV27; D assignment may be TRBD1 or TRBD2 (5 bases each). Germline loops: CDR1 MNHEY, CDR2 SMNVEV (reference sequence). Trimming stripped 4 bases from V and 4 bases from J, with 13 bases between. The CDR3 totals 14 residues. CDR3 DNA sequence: TGTGCCAGCAGTTATACGGGGACGGCAGAGACCCAGTACTTC. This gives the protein CASSYTGTAETQYF.

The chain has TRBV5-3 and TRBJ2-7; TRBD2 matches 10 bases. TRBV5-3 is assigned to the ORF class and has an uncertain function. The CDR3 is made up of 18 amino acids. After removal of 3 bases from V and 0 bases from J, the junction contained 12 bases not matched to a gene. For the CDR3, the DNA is TGTGCCAGAAGCTCCGCGGCTAGCGGGGGTTGTGGCTCCTACGAGCAGTACTTC. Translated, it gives CARSSAASGGCGSYEQYF.

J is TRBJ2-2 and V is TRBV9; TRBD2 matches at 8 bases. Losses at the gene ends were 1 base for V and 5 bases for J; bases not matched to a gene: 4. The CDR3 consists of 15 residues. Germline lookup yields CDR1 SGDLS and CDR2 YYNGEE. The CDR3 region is CASSVLGGATGELFF. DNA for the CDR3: TGTGCCAGCAGCGTACTCGGGGGGGCAACCGGGGAGCTGTTTTTT.

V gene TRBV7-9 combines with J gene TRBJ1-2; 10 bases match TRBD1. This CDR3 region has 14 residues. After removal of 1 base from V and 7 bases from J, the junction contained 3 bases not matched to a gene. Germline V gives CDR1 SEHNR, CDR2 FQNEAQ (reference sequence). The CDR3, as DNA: TGTGCCAGCAGCTTAGGACAGGGGGCGAGTGGCTACACCTTC. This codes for CASSLGQGASGYTF.

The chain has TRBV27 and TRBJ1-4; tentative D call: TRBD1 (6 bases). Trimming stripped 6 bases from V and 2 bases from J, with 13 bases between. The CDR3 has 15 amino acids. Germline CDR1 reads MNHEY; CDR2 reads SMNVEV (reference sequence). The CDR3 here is CASRPYRATNEKLFF. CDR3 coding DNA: TGTGCCAGCAGACCCTACAGGGCCACTAATGAAAAACTGTTTTTT.

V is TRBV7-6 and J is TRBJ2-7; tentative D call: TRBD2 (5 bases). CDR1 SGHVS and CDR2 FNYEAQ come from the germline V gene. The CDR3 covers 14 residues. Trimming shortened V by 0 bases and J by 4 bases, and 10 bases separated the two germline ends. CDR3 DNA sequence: TGTGCCAGCAGCTTAGCGGAGGCAGCATACGAGCAGTACTTC. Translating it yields CASSLAEAAYEQYF.

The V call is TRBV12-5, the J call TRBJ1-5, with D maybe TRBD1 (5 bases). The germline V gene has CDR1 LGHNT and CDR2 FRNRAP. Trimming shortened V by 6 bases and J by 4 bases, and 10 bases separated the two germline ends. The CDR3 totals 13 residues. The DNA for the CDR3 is TGTGCTAGTGGCCGGGGGGAGAATCAGCCCCAGCATTTT. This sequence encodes CASGRGENQPQHF.

The CDR3 region is CASSQVGPNYGYTF. In DNA form, the CDR3 reads TGTGCCAGCTCCCAAGTAGGACCTAACTATGGCTACACCTTC. The chain is built from TRBV28 and TRBJ1-2; D remains unclear. Between the trimmed V and J ends, which lost 8 bases and 0 bases, there was a span of 13 bases. The CDR3 has 14 residues. The germline gives CDR1 MDHEN, CDR2 SYDVKM.

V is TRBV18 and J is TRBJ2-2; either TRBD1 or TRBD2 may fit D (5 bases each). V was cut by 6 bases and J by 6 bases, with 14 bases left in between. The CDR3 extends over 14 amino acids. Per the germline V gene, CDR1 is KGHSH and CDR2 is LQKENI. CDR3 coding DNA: TGTGCCAGCTCCGGGGACCACGGCGCCGGGGAGCTGTTTTTT. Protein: CASSGDHGAGELFF.

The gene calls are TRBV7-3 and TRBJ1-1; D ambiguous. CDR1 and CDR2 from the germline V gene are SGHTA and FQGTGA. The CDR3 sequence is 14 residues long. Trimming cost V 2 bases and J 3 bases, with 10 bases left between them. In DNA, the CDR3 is TGTGCCAGCAGCTTATCGAGGCTGGACACTGAAGCTTTCTTT. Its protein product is CASSLSRLDTEAFF. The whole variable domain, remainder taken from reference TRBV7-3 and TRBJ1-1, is GAGVSQTPSNKVTEKGKYVELRCDPISGHTALYWYRQSLGQGPEFLIYFQGTGAADDSGLPNDRFFAVRPEGSVSTLKIQRTERGDSAVYLCASSLSRLDTEAFFGQGTRLTVV.

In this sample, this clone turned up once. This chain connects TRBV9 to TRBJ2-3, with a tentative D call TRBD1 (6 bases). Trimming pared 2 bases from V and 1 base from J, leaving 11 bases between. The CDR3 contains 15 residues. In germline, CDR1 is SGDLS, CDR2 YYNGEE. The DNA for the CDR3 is TGTGCCAGCAGCGTGAGGGGGTGGGGCACAGATACGCAGTATTTT. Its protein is CASSVRGWGTDTQYF.

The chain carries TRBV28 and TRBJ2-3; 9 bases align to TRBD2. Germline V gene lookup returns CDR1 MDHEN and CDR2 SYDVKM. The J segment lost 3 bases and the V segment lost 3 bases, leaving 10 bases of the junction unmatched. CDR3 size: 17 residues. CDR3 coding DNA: TGTGCCAGCAGTTTCCCTTTGAGCGGGAGGACTACAGATACGCAGTATTTT. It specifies CASSFPLSGRTTDTQYF.